This T cell receptor beta chain was retrieved from a study of blood T cell repertoires in COVID-19. The overall study: The study drew acute and convalescent COVID-19 samples from the United States, Italy and Spain. Sources were T cells, B-cell-depleted T cells, or PBMCs; the material itself was cDNA or gDNA.

Assay: immunoSEQ multiplex PCR; the TCRdb copy retains only in-frame clones and omits some. Of 250,000 to 350,000 clones listed, around 91% are singletons. Germline V gene data show CDR1 as SGHTA and CDR2 as FQGNSA. V shed 3 bases, J shed 5 bases, and the junction held 4 bases outside the gene matches. This CDR3 is 15 amino acids long. The chain is built from TRBV7-2 and TRBJ2-3, with 11 nucleotides matching TRBD2. Material: peripheral blood. The TCR was taken from a woman aged 55-75 years with acute or convalescent COVID-19. CDR3 loop: CASSFSGGAVDTQYF. DNA for the CDR3: TGTGCCAGCAGCTTTAGCGGGGGGGCCGTAGATACGCAGTATTTT.